The clone carrying this T cell receptor (beta chain) was seen a handful of times. TCRdb re-called the 5' RACE reads through MiXCR, storing one row per CDR3 protein. The table has about 320,000 distinct CDR3 sequences, around 11% seen once. The sample comes from a study of T cells after yellow fever vaccination. Study as a whole: Some fractions had low cell numbers, and these were prepared with SMART-Seq v4 Ultra Low Input.

V lost 5 bases, J lost 3 bases, and 17 bases lay in between. There are 15 residues in the CDR3. Germline CDR1 reads SGDLS; CDR2 reads YYNGEE. The chain joins TRBV9 to TRBJ2-5; D is perhaps TRBD2 (6 bases). The sample consisted of CD4+ T cells sorted from PBMCs, taken 45 days after the yellow fever booster vaccination. This clonotype was sampled from a man between 18 and 29 years old who received the YFV17D yellow fever vaccine. The CDR3 sequence: CASSLSPGEEETQYF. DNA of the CDR3: TGTGCCAGCAGTCTCAGCCCGGGGGAGGAAGAGACCCAGTACTTC. The entire variable domain, with the rest obtained from reference TRBV9 and TRBJ2-5, is as follows: DSGVTQTPKHLITATGQRVTLRCSPRSGDLSVYWYQQSLDQGLQFLIQYYNGEERAKGNILERFSAQQFPDLHSELNLSSLELGDSALYFCASSLSPGEEETQYFGPGTRLLVL.